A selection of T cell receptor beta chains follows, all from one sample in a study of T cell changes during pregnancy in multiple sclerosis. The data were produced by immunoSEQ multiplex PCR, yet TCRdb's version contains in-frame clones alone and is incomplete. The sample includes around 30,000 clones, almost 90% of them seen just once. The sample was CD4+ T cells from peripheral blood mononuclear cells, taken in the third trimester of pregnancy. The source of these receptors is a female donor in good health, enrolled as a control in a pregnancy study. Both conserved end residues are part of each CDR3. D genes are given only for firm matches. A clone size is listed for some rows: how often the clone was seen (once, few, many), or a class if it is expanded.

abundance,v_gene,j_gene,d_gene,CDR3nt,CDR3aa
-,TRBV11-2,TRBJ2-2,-,TGTGCCAGCAGCCGAAGACAGGAGTTGTCCACCGGGGAGCTGTTTTTT,CASSRRQELSTGELFF
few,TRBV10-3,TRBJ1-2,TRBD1,TGTGCCATCAGTGAGGGGACAGACTATGGCTACACCTTC,CAISEGTDYGYTF
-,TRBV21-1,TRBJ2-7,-,TGTGCCAGCAGCAATCTTGAGCGGGAGGGCACCTACGAGCAGTACTTC,CASSNLEREGTYEQYF
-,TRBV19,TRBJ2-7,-,TGTGCCAGTAGTATAGATTGGGCGTACGAGCAGTACTTC,CASSIDWAYEQYF
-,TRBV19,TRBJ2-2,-,TGTGCCAGTACTATAGGGGGAGGGACCGGGGAGCTGTTTTTT,CASTIGGGTGELFF
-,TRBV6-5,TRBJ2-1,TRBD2,TGTGCCAGCAGTTACTCGACAGCGGGGGGGCATGATGAGCAGTTCTTC,CASSYSTAGGHDEQFF
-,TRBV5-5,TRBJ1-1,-,TGTGCCAGCAGCCAGGGAGTCGGCGGGGGTGGCACTGAAGCTTTCTTT,CASSQGVGGGGTEAFF
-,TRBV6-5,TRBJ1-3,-,TGTGCCAGCAGTTTGGACAGCTTCGCTGGAAACACCATATATTTT,CASSLDSFAGNTIYF
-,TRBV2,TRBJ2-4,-,TGTGCCAGCAGGGGGCCGGACAGCTCGTCGGTCAAAAACATTCAGTACTTC,CASRGPDSSSVKNIQYF
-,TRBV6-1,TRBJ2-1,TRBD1,TGTGCCAGCAGCCCGGGGGGGACAGGGGGAACTGAGCAGTTCTTC,CASSPGGTGGTEQFF
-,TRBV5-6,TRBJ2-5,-,TGCGCCAGCAGCGCGAGGCCGGGGGAGACCCAGTACTTC,CASSARPGETQYF